This entry describes one T cell receptor (beta chain). Per the original methods: Counts of nucleated cells, estimated from reference gene primer amplification, were obtained. Clones were read by immunoSEQ multiplex PCR, and TCRdb kept only the in-frame ones, dropping some. The V and J calls and clone size come from that table; D and trimming were worked out from the DNA. Among around 320,000 clones, 88% were seen once, and the ten largest hold 6.9%. The CDR3 runs to 13 residues. Trimming cost V 5 bases and J 5 bases, with 13 bases left between them. Looked up from germline, CDR1 is SGDLS and CDR2 is YYNGEE. This sample is drawn from a study of blood T cell repertoires in COVID-19. As for the study in general: There were acute and convalescent COVID-19 samples, and they came from the United States, Italy and Spain. T cells, B-cell-depleted T cells, or PBMCs supplied cDNA or gDNA.

The sequencing input was peripheral blood. The receptor's source is a woman between 25 and 40 years old who had recovered from COVID-19. The genes are TRBV9 and TRBJ1-1; possibly TRBD1 for D (6 bases). The CDR3 protein is CASSPGGRTEAFF. CDR3 in DNA: TGTGCCAGCAGTCCGGGGGGGCGGACTGAAGCTTTCTTT.